This TCR beta chain was sequenced for a study of T cells expressing NK-cell markers. General study findings and limits: CD8+ T cells in more than five donors included dominant NKG2C+ clonotypes at about 1.0-8%.

In germline, CDR1 is SGHAT, CDR2 FQNNGV. CDR3 length: 16 residues. About this clonotype: Its antigen is currently unknown.

TCRdb re-called the 5' RACE reads, yielding one record per CDR3 amino acid sequence without DNA. Reported are 400,000 or so distinct CDR3 sequences; the ten largest clones contain around 10%. The receptor's source is a woman in her forties or fifties in good health. The chain couples TRBV11-2 to TRBJ2-3; there is no DNA to check the TCRdb D call of TRBD2. What was sequenced was blood T cells: a sorted CD56 or NKG2C T cell subset, CD4+ or CD8+ T cells, or bulk PBMC T cells (not recorded which). CDR3: CASSPRTGGGGDTQYF.